The 32 T cell receptor beta chains presented below share a single source sample, sequenced in a study of cytomegalovirus exposure and HLA in healthy donors. The PCR made use of 60 Vbeta and 13 Jbeta primers. The data were produced by immunoSEQ multiplex PCR, yet TCRdb's version contains in-frame clones alone and is incomplete. Of about 110,000 clones in the sample, approximately 73% are singletons; the top ten hold roughly 8%. Input material: PBMCs. The receptors come from a man younger than 40 in good health and CMV-seronegative.

This clone was seen more than once but under ten times. V gene TRBV9 combines with J gene TRBJ2-3; 8 positions match TRBD2. The CDR3 totals 14 residues. Germline V gene lookup returns CDR1 SGDLS and CDR2 YYNGEE. Trimming took 4 bases from V and 4 from J; bases not matched to a gene: 5. The CDR3 reads CASSQGLGADTQYF. CDR3 bases: TGTGCCAGCAGCCAGGGACTAGGCGCAGATACGCAGTATTTT.

This chain links TRBV5-1 with TRBJ2-3, with 9 bases matching TRBD2. The CDR3 runs 17 residues. Germline V lookup: CDR1 SGHRS, CDR2 YFSETQ. Germline trimming cut 4 bases from V and 4 bases from J; bases unmatched to any gene: 13. The DNA of the CDR3 is TGCGCCAGCAGCCCGGGGGAATATAGCGGGAGCGCAGATACGCAGTATTTT. This translates into CASSPGEYSGSADTQYF.

This chain links TRBV6-5 with TRBJ2-4, with unresolved D. CDR3 length: 11 residues. V was trimmed by 2 bases and J by 7 bases, leaving 3 bases between them. Looked up from germline, CDR1 is MNHEY and CDR2 is SVGAGI. CDR3 bases: TGTGCCAGCAGTTACGCGAACATTCAGTACTTC. Residues: CASSYANIQYF.

This clone counts as medium-sized. The chain carries TRBV11-1 and TRBJ2-5; D perhaps matches TRBD2 (5 bases). Germline CDR1 is SGHAT and CDR2 is FQDESV (reference sequence). V lost 2 bases to trimming and J lost 5 bases, with 9 bases between them. This CDR3 region has 13 residues. The CDR3 DNA sequence: TGTGCCAGCAGCTTACGGGAATGGGAGACCCAGTACTTC. Protein: CASSLREWETQYF.

In its sample, this clone was seen a few times. The chain has TRBV30 and TRBJ2-2; the D is unclear. Germline CDR1 reads GTSNPN; CDR2 reads SVGIG (reference sequence). The CDR3 contains 13 residues. With 2 bases removed from V and 7 bases from J, the gap between germline ends came to 11 bases. The CDR3 reads CAWSFIGGGELFF. CDR3 coding DNA: TGTGCCTGGAGTTTCATTGGCGGCGGGGAGCTGTTTTTT. The whole variable domain, filled in from reference TRBV30 and TRBJ2-2, reads SQTIHQWPATLVQPVGSPLSLECTVEGTSNPNLYWYRQAAGRGLQLLFYSVGIGQISSEVPQNLSASRPQDRQFILSSKKLLLSDSGFYLCAWSFIGGGELFFGEGSRLTVL.

The chain is built from TRBV25-1 and TRBJ2-7; 11 bases map to TRBD1. From germline, CDR1 is MGHDK and CDR2 SYGVNS. V was pared by 3 bases and J by 5 bases, with 6 bases of the junction left unmatched. The CDR3 has 15 residues. The CDR3 DNA is TGTGCCAGCAGTGATGGACAGGGGGCTCGTCACGAGCAGTACTTC. The encoded protein is CASSDGQGARHEQYF.

The rearrangement links TRBV7-9 to TRBJ2-1, with TRBD2 matching over 9 bases. This CDR3 spans 15 amino acids. Germline V CDR1 and CDR2: SEHNR, FQNEAQ (reference sequence). V gave up 8 bases and J gave up 6 bases; unmatched junction bases: 11. CDR3: CASGGAGGLSNEQFF. The CDR3 nucleotides are TGTGCCAGCGGGGGAGCGGGGGGCCTTTCCAATGAGCAGTTCTTC.

The chain is built from TRBV28 and TRBJ1-1; the D gene is possibly TRBD1 (5 bases). The CDR3 sequence is 14 residues long. Germline lookup yields CDR1 MDHEN and CDR2 SYDVKM. The V gene lost 2 bases and the J gene lost 1 base, with 8 bases spanning the gap. The CDR3 sequence is CASSLHTGNTEAFF. In DNA form, the CDR3 reads TGTGCCAGCAGTTTACATACAGGGAACACTGAAGCTTTCTTT.

J is TRBJ2-1 and V is TRBV25-1; perhaps TRBD1 as D (5 bases). The CDR3 consists of 15 residues. V lost 3 bases and J 8 bases, leaving 17 bases between the germline ends. Germline CDR1 MGHDK, CDR2 SYGVNS. The CDR3 reads CASSDLLQGRDEQFF. CDR3 sequence (DNA): TGTGCCAGCAGTGATCTTCTTCAGGGCAGGGATGAGCAGTTCTTC. Supplemented by reference TRBV25-1 and TRBJ2-1, the full variable domain reads EADIYQTPRYLVIGTGKKITLECSQTMGHDKMYWYQQDPGMELHLIHYSYGVNSTEKGDLSSESTVSRIRTEHFPLTLESARPSHTSQYLCASSDLLQGRDEQFFGPGTRLTVL.

V usage is TRBV7-2 and J usage is TRBJ2-5; 12 bases align to TRBD2. V shed 3 bases, J shed 5 bases, and the junction held 4 bases outside the gene matches. The V gene's germline CDR1 is SGHTA and CDR2 FQGNSA. The length of the CDR3 is 15 residues. This chain's CDR3 is CASSLGLAGRETQYF. In DNA form, the CDR3 reads TGTGCCAGCAGCTTGGGACTAGCGGGCAGGGAGACCCAGTACTTC.

This clone was observed a handful of times. One junction end disagrees with the germline gene, perhaps due to a read error. The chain combines TRBV7-9 with TRBJ1-1, with D hard to call. Per the germline V gene, CDR1 is SEHNR and CDR2 is FQNEAQ (reference sequence). This CDR3 is built from 13 residues. The CDR3 sequence: CASSTTENPEAFF. Written as DNA, the CDR3 is TGTGCCAGCAGCACCACAGAGAACCCTGAGGCTTTCTTT.

The chain carries TRBV6-1 and TRBJ2-3; 11 bases are shared with TRBD1. V shed 3 bases, J shed 4 bases, and the junction held 3 bases outside the gene matches. Germline V CDR1 and CDR2: MNHNS, SASEGT. The CDR3 is made up of 15 amino acids. The DNA of the CDR3 is TGTGCCAGCAGTGATGGACAGGGGGCGGCAGATACGCAGTATTTT. Its protein is CASSDGQGAADTQYF.

The chain uses TRBV21-1 and TRBJ1-2; the D call TRBD1 from the table was never checked on the DNA. TRBV21-1 is termed a pseudogene. The CDR3 has 12 residues. This CDR3 reads CASRAGQAGYTF. CDR3 nucleotide sequence: TGTGCCAGCAGAGCGGGACAGGCTGGCTACACCTTC.

The chain uses TRBV29-1 and TRBJ1-2, with a possible D match to TRBD1 (5 bases). The CDR3 length is 13 residues. Germline V gives CDR1 SQVTM, CDR2 ANQGSEA. V lost 7 bases to trimming and J lost 7 bases, with 19 bases between them. DNA of the CDR3: TGCAGCGCCGGGCGGGGGGACGGCATTGGCTACACCTTC. Translated, it gives CSAGRGDGIGYTF.

The chain recombines TRBV6-1 with TRBJ1-5; D unresolved. Germline V gene sequence: CDR1 MNHNS, CDR2 SASEGT. There are 13 residues in the CDR3. Trimming pared 6 bases from V and 1 base from J, leaving 7 bases between. CDR3 in DNA: TGTGCCAGCAGCGGGGTGAGCAATCAGCCCCAGCATTTT. Its protein product is CASSGVSNQPQHF.

The J gene is TRBJ2-1, the V gene TRBV7-8, with 8 bases fitting TRBD2. J was trimmed by 4 bases and V by 5 bases; bases with no gene match: 10. The germline V gene encodes CDR1 SGHVS and CDR2 FQNEAQ. CDR3 length: 16 amino acids. The CDR3 coding sequence is TGTGCCAGCAGCGTCTACCAGGTAGCGGGGTACAATGAGCAGTTCTTC. Protein product: CASSVYQVAGYNEQFF.

This chain uses TRBV28 with TRBJ2-7; no reliable D call. CDR1 is MDHEN, CDR2 SYDVKM, per germline. V lost 1 base and J lost 2, with 9 bases in between. There are 14 residues in the CDR3. CDR3 protein: CASSLYTIPYEQYF. CDR3 nucleotides: TGTGCCAGCAGTTTATACACCATCCCCTACGAGCAGTACTTC.

This clone was recorded once. The genes are TRBV7-9 and TRBJ2-5, with a possible D match to TRBD1 (5 bases). CDR1 is SEHNR, CDR2 FQNEAQ, per germline (reference sequence). The CDR3 covers 14 residues. V lost 6 bases to trimming and J lost 6 bases, with 17 bases between them. The CDR3 region is CASSSLLGRKTQYF. CDR3 nucleotide sequence: TGTGCCAGCAGTTCACTGCTGGGGCGAAAGACCCAGTACTTC.

The V and J genes are TRBV15 and TRBJ2-7; 9 nucleotides agree with TRBD2. Per germline, CDR1 LNHNV and CDR2 YYDKDF (reference sequence). V lost 3 bases, J lost 6 bases, and 6 bases stayed unmatched. The CDR3 covers 14 residues. For the CDR3, the DNA is TGTGCCACCAGCAGCGATAGCGGGAGAACCGAGCAGTACTTC. Its translation: CATSSDSGRTEQYF.

This clone was seen only once. The chain carries TRBV10-1 and TRBJ2-5; TRBD2 matches 9 bases. The ends lost 5 bases at V and 5 bases at J; junction bases unmatched: 3. This CDR3 has 13 amino acids. Germline CDR1 is WNHNN and CDR2 is SYGVQD (reference sequence). The CDR3 reads CASSPSGMETQYF. CDR3 coding DNA: TGCGCCAGCAGTCCTAGCGGGATGGAGACCCAGTACTTC.

The chain combines TRBV6-5 with TRBJ2-7, with D maybe TRBD2 (7 bases). Trimming pared 4 bases from V and 5 bases from J, leaving 21 bases between. Germline CDR1 MNHEY, CDR2 SVGAGI. The length of the CDR3 is 16 residues. CDR3 sequence (DNA): TGTGCCAGCAGTTCCGAAGGTGGGGGGGCCTTAAACGAGCAGTACTTC. It specifies CASSSEGGGALNEQYF.

This clone was counted between two and nine times. The chain links TRBV7-9 to TRBJ2-5; 8 nucleotides line up with TRBD2. The junction had 10 bases not matched to a gene; V was cut back by 3 bases and J by 1 base. The CDR3 is 17 residues long. Germline CDR1 is SEHNR and CDR2 is FQNEAQ (reference sequence). The CDR3 loop is CASSFPFRTSPQETQYF. The CDR3 DNA reads as TGTGCCAGCAGCTTCCCCTTCCGGACTAGCCCCCAAGAGACCCAGTACTTC.

J is TRBJ2-2 and V is TRBV2, with 9 nucleotides matching TRBD1. Germline loops: CDR1 SNHLY, CDR2 FYNNEI. The CDR3 extends over 16 amino acids. V dropped 6 bases and J dropped 1; count of bases not matched to a gene: 6. The CDR3 protein is CASRTGQGRNTGELFF. As DNA, the CDR3 is TGTGCCAGCAGGACTGGACAGGGGAGGAACACCGGGGAGCTGTTTTTT.

The sample holds a few counts of this clone. V is TRBV11-2 and J is TRBJ1-5; 7 positions match TRBD1. Germline lookup yields CDR1 SGHAT and CDR2 FQNNGV. This CDR3 is 15 amino acids long. V gave up 1 base and J gave up 4 bases; unmatched junction bases: 4. CDR3 in amino acids: CASSLGVQGNQPQHF. The CDR3 coding sequence is TGTGCCAGCAGCTTAGGAGTACAGGGGAATCAGCCCCAGCATTTT.

This chain uses TRBV6-6 with TRBJ2-7, with D maybe TRBD1 (5 bases). V was cut by 7 bases and J by 2 bases, with 9 bases left in between. The CDR3 is made up of 12 amino acids. Per germline, CDR1 MNHNY and CDR2 SVGAGI (reference sequence). The CDR3 coding sequence is TGTGCCAGCACCGCAGGGCCCTACGAGCAGTACTTC. Translating it yields CASTAGPYEQYF.

This chain links TRBV4-1 with TRBJ1-3; TRBD1 aligns across 8 bases. The CDR3 is 18 residues long. CDR1 is MGHRA and CDR2 is YSYEKL in the germline V gene. The J segment lost 3 bases and the V segment lost 0 bases, leaving 10 bases of the junction unmatched. Here the CDR3 reads CASSQEPGGPWFGNTIYF. The CDR3 DNA reads as TGCGCCAGCAGCCAAGAGCCAGGGGGCCCTTGGTTTGGAAACACCATATATTTT.

The chain couples TRBV7-9 to TRBJ2-7, with 8 bases identical to TRBD2. The CDR3 has 15 residues. Germline V gene data show CDR1 as SEHNR and CDR2 as FQNEAQ (reference sequence). V was clipped by 3 bases and J by 1 base; unmatched bases: 5. CDR3 DNA sequence: TGTGCCAGCAGCTTCCTTAGCGGGGTATCCTACGAGCAGTACTTC. Protein: CASSFLSGVSYEQYF.

This chain uses TRBV27 with TRBJ2-3; TRBD2 agrees at 7 bases. Germline lookup yields CDR1 MNHEY and CDR2 SMNVEV (reference sequence). The length of the CDR3 is 15 residues. V gave up 7 bases and J gave up 2 bases; unmatched junction bases: 9. DNA for the CDR3: TGTGCCAGCAAAGCCAGGCGGGGGACCACAGATACGCAGTATTTT. Translated, it gives CASKARRGTTDTQYF.

This clone was seen a few times. The chain joins TRBV2 to TRBJ2-1, with D perhaps TRBD2 (6 bases). CDR1 and CDR2 from the germline V gene are SNHLY and FYNNEI. V was shortened by 7 bases and J by 10 bases, with 17 bases between the two germline ends. The CDR3 has 13 residues. The CDR3 spells CASTPGVAGEQFF. The CDR3 DNA reads TGTGCCAGCACGCCGGGGGTGGCCGGGGAGCAGTTCTTC. Using reference TRBV2 and TRBJ2-1 for the parts outside the CDR3, the full variable domain is EPEVTQTPSHQVTQMGQEVILRCVPISNHLYFYWYRQILGQKVEFLVSFYNNEISEKSEIFDDQFSVERPDGSNFTLKIRSTKLEDSAMYFCASTPGVAGEQFFGPGTRLTVL.

This chain uses TRBV28 with TRBJ2-3, with D possibly matching TRBD2 (6 bases). The CDR3 sequence is 15 residues long. Deletions cut 3 bases from V and 1 base from J, with 11 bases between. Per germline, CDR1 MDHEN and CDR2 SYDVKM. The CDR3 loop reads CASSLGGARTDTQYF. CDR3 DNA sequence: TGTGCCAGCAGTTTGGGCGGGGCCCGCACAGATACGCAGTATTTT.

This clone has a handful of counts. CDR3 coding DNA: TGTGCCAGCACCAGGGGGACAGGGGCGAAATTCTCACCCCTCCACTTT. This codes for CASTRGTGAKFSPLHF. The V and J genes are TRBV28 and TRBJ1-6, with TRBD1 identical over 10 bases. The ends lost 7 bases at V and 10 bases at J; junction bases unmatched: 13. This CDR3 spans 16 amino acids. CDR1 and CDR2 (germline): MDHEN, SYDVKM.

V and J are TRBV28 and TRBJ1-2, with TRBD1 matching 7 bases. Trimming cost V 8 bases and J 0 bases; bases outside gene matches: 12. CDR1 is MDHEN, CDR2 SYDVKM, per germline. The CDR3 consists of 16 residues. This chain's CDR3 is CASRYRQGLANYGYTF. In DNA form, the CDR3 reads TGTGCCAGCCGTTACCGACAGGGACTAGCTAACTATGGCTACACCTTC.